The 9 T cell receptor beta chains in this list originate from one sample, sequenced in a study of a mutant IDH1 vaccine in newly diagnosed glioma. Profiled with immunoSEQ multiplex PCR; TCRdb holds only in-frame clones, not every one. The repertoire holds approximately 60,000 clones, with around 80% as singletons. These receptors' antigens are unknown. Sample time point: week 23, last vaccination. Vaccine doses each comprised 300 ug of mutant IDH1 20-mer peptide, with topical imiquimod. Source: PBMCs, taken from a glioma patient whose treatment included an IDH1 peptide vaccine. Source of these receptors: a woman aged 35 to 49 with glioma. Some clones in this sample may be carry-over from other donors' samples.

This clone was found a few times. The chain has TRBV18 and TRBJ2-7; 10 bases map to TRBD1. The CDR3 is made up of 17 amino acids. J lost 5 bases, V lost 2 bases, and 12 bases had no gene match. Germline V gene data show CDR1 as KGHSH and CDR2 as LQKENI. CDR3 residues: CASSPGVWGQGTHEQYF. CDR3 DNA sequence: TGTGCCAGCTCACCAGGGGTCTGGGGACAGGGGACCCACGAGCAGTACTTC.

The chain uses TRBV2 and TRBJ2-7; D possibly corresponds to TRBD2 (5 bases). Germline V CDR1 and CDR2: SNHLY, FYNNEI. Trimming left V 5 bases short and J 2 bases short, with 19 bases between. The length of the CDR3 is 16 residues. The CDR3 DNA is TGTGCCAGCAGTACTAAAGCGGAATCCAAGGCCTACGAGCAGTACTTC. Amino acids: CASSTKAESKAYEQYF. The whole variable domain, remainder taken from reference TRBV2 and TRBJ2-7, is EPEVTQTPSHQVTQMGQEVILRCVPISNHLYFYWYRQILGQKVEFLVSFYNNEISEKSEIFDDQFSVERPDGSNFTLKIRSTKLEDSAMYFCASSTKAESKAYEQYFGPGTRLTVT.

The J gene is TRBJ2-7, the V gene TRBV11-3; tentatively, D is TRBD1 (5 bases). The CDR3 has 14 residues. From germline, CDR1 is SGHNT and CDR2 YENEEA. Trimming pared 5 bases from V and 6 bases from J, leaving 17 bases between. The CDR3: CASSPAGLTGEQYF. In nucleotides, the CDR3 is TGTGCCAGCAGCCCAGCTGGCCTTACAGGCGAGCAGTACTTC.

This clone was recorded only once. The chain employs TRBV20-1 and TRBJ1-4; possible D gene TRBD1, 5 bases. V lost 7 bases, J lost 7 bases, and 10 bases lay in between. This CDR3 contains 11 residues. Germline lookup yields CDR1 DFQATT and CDR2 SNEGSKA (reference sequence). The DNA for the CDR3 is TGCAGTGGCTTCGACAGTGAAAAACTGTTTTTT. Protein: CSGFDSEKLFF.

The rearrangement uses TRBV4-3 and TRBJ1-5; D unresolved. From germline, CDR1 is LGHNA and CDR2 YSLEER. The CDR3 is 16 residues long. The germline V and J ends were trimmed by 0 bases and 4 bases, with 13 bases remaining between them. The CDR3 DNA reads TGCGCCAGCAGCCAAGATAACAACAGATTTAATCAGCCCCAGCATTTT. Translating it yields CASSQDNNRFNQPQHF.

The CDR3 sequence: CASNHGPGELFF. The CDR3 region has the DNA TGTGCCAGCAACCACGGGCCCGGGGAGCTGTTTTTT. V and J are TRBV6-6 and TRBJ2-2; D remains unclear. Germline V lookup: CDR1 MNHNY, CDR2 SVGAGI (reference sequence). V was cut by 7 bases and J by 6 bases, with 9 bases left in between. This CDR3 spans 12 amino acids.

The V and J genes are TRBV10-1 and TRBJ2-2, with D tentatively TRBD1 or TRBD2 (6 bases each). From germline, CDR1 is WNHNN and CDR2 SYGVQD (reference sequence). This CDR3 contains 19 residues. The V end was cut by 2 bases, the J end by 4 bases, with 23 bases between. Here the CDR3 DNA reads TGCGCCAGCAGTGAGGGCCTCGTTCGGAGGGGGGCGGGCACCGGGGAGCTGTTTTTT. Translated: CASSEGLVRRGAGTGELFF.

This clone has a handful of counts. This chain connects TRBV2 to TRBJ1-2; D gene uncertain. The ends were cut back, 8 bases at V and 7 bases at J, with 17 bases in the middle. The CDR3 runs 13 residues. Per the germline V gene, CDR1 is SNHLY and CDR2 is FYNNEI. This CDR3 is CASSSERASGYTF. CDR3 sequence (DNA): TGTGCCAGCTCCTCGGAAAGGGCTTCTGGCTACACCTTC.

This chain connects TRBV4-1 to TRBJ1-5; D is uncertain. Germline-derived CDR1 and CDR2 are MGHRA and YSYEKL. Trimming cost V 4 bases and J 5 bases, with 12 bases left between them. This CDR3 region has 14 residues. CDR3 in amino acids: CASSPRTLDQPQHF. Here the CDR3 DNA reads TGCGCCAGCAGCCCCCGGACCTTAGATCAGCCCCAGCATTTT.